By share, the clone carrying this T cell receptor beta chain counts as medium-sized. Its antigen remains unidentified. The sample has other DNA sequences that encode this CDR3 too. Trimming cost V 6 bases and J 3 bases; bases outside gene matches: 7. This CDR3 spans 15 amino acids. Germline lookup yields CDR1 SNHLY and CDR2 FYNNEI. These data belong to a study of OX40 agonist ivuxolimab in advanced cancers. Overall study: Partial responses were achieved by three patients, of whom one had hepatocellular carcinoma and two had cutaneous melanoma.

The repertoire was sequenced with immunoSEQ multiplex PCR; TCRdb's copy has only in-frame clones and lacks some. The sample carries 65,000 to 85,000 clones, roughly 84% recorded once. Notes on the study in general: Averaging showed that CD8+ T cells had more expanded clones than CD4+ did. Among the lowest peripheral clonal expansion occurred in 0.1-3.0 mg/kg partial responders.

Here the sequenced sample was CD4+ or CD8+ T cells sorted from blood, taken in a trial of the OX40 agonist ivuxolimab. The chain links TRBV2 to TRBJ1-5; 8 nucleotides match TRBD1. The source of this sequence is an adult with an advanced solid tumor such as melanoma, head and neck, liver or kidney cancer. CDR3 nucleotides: TGTGCCAGCAGAACCGGGACAGGCGCCAATCAGCCCCAGCATTTT. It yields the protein CASRTGTGANQPQHF. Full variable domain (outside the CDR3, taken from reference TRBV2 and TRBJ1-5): EPEVTQTPSHQVTQMGQEVILRCVPISNHLYFYWYRQILGQKVEFLVSFYNNEISEKSEIFDDQFSVERPDGSNFTLKIRSTKLEDSAMYFCASRTGTGANQPQHFGDGTRLSIL.